Reported below is one T cell receptor beta chain. Its specificity is unknown. The data are from a study of T cells in Graves' hyperthyroidism and ophthalmopathy. Looking at the study overall: The initial diagnosis was the point when peripheral blood was collected, ahead of any treatment.

Lactation, pregnancy, other autoimmune disease or uncontrolled infection excluded patients. Study results and caveats: Most clonotypes expanded in the thyroid (above 0.001) were also present in blood.

V shed 5 bases and J 1 base; nucleotides not matched to a gene: 11. The CDR3 is made up of 19 amino acids. The V gene's germline CDR1 is MNHEY and CDR2 SMNVEV (reference sequence). From RNA transcripts, TCR beta CDR3 regions were amplified. An initial round of RT-PCR targeting the TCR CDR3 relied on the HTBI primer set. One entry per CDR3 protein results from TCRdb running MiXCR on the multiplex PCR reads. The sample lists about 640,000 distinct CDR3 sequences; less than 25% were seen once. The rearrangement joins TRBV27 to TRBJ2-4, with 13 bases aligning to TRBD2. The sequencing sample was made of blood. This sequence was found in a man under 40 with Graves' ophthalmopathy. CDR3 sequence (DNA): TGTGCCAGCAGTCTGACGGGACTAGCGGGAAAAGGGGCCAAAAACATTCAGTACTTC. Its protein is CASSLTGLAGKGAKNIQYF.